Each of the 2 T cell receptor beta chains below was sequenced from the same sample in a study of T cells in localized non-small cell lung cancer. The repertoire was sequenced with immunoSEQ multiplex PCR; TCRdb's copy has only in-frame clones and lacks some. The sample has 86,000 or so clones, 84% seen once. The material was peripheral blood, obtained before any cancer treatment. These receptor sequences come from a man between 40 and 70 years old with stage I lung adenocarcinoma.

The CDR3 sequence is CASSLTLGGDEQFF. The CDR3 DNA reads as TGTGCCAGCAGCTTAACACTGGGGGGAGATGAGCAGTTCTTC. J is TRBJ2-1 and V is TRBV7-9; possible D gene TRBD2, 6 bases. The germline CDR1 and CDR2 sequences are SEHNR and FQNEAQ (reference sequence). V dropped 2 bases and J dropped 8 bases, with 13 bases sitting between them. This CDR3 comprises 14 residues.

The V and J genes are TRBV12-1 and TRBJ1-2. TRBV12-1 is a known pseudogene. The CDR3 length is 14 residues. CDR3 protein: CASGGSKWRYGYTF. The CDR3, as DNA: TGTGCCAGCGGGGGGTCGAAATGGAGGTATGGCTACACCTTC.